This T cell receptor beta chain is drawn from a study of cytomegalovirus exposure and HLA in healthy donors. V trimming: 5 bases; J trimming: 0 bases; junction bases outside the gene matches: 16. This CDR3 has 19 amino acids. CDR1 and CDR2 from the germline V gene are MNHEY and SMNVEV (reference sequence). A multiplex PCR was run with 60 Vbeta primers and 13 Jbeta primers. Some clones are missing from TCRdb's copy, which holds only in-frame ones; the method was immunoSEQ multiplex PCR. Among approximately 150,000 clones, 77% were seen once, and the ten largest hold 1.6%. Comments on this clone: Its cognate antigen is unknown.

Study-level results: Rare TCR sequences predominated, though certain public TCRs were found in many donors. There were around 160 TCR beta chains listed as cytomegalovirus-associated. The authors later found TCR association rates varying by HLA locus, with DRB1 most and HLA-C fewest.

This clonotype was sampled from a woman aged 30 to 39 in good health and CMV-seronegative. Sequencing was carried out using PBMCs. The V call is TRBV27, the J call TRBJ2-3, with 8 bases matching TRBD2. CDR3 sequence: CASSPFGRRASGSTDTQYF. In nucleotides, the CDR3 is TGTGCCAGCAGTCCTTTCGGCCGGCGGGCTAGCGGGAGCACAGATACGCAGTATTTT.